This T cell receptor (beta chain) was observed in a study of blood T cell repertoires in COVID-19. As for this clone: The same CDR3 can be traced to other DNA sequences in this sample.

CDR3 size: 16 residues. Losses at the gene ends were 1 base for V and 7 bases for J; bases not matched to a gene: 8. Germline V gene sequence: CDR1 KGHSH, CDR2 LQKENI. The assay was immunoSEQ multiplex PCR, and TCRdb's table has in-frame clones only and misses some. The sample shows about 220,000 clones, about 85% of them seen only once. Sequenced sample: peripheral blood. The rearrangement uses TRBV18 and TRBJ1-5, with TRBD1 matching over 9 bases. This TCR derives from a man aged 50 to 60 who had recovered from COVID-19. CDR3 loop: CASSPLGTGLGQPQHF. The CDR3 DNA sequence: TGTGCCAGCTCACCACTGGGGACAGGGTTGGGACAGCCCCAGCATTTT.